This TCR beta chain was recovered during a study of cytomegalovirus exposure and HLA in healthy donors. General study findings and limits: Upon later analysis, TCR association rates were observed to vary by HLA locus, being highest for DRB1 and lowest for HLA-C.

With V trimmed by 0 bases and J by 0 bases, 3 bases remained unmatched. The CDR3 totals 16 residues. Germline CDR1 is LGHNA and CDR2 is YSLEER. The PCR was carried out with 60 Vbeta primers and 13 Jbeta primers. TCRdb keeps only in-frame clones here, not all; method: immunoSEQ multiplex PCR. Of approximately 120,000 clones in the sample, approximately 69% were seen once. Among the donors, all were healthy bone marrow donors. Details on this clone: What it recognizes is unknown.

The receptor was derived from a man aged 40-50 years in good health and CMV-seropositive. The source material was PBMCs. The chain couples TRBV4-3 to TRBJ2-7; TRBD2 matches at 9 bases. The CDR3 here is CASSQDRAGGSYEQYF. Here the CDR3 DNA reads TGCGCCAGCAGCCAAGATCGAGCGGGAGGCTCCTACGAGCAGTACTTC.